These T cell receptor beta chains were read from a single sample in a study of blood T cell repertoires in COVID-19. Libraries were prepared by immunoSEQ multiplex PCR; TCRdb keeps only in-frame clonotypes and omits some of them. Here the sample spans approximately 94,000 clones, over 75% being singletons. What was sequenced was peripheral blood. All receptors derive from a human donor in a cohort sampled during active COVID-19. Both conserved end residues are part of each CDR3. Each record gives: CDR3 DNA, CDR3 protein, J gene, V gene, clone size, D gene. The D gene is left open where the match is weak. A row's size may be missing; if present it is once, few, many or a size class.

CDR3 DNA: TGTGCCAGCAGCCGCGTCTATTTTACGGGACAGACAGGGAGGAATCAGCCCCAGCATTTT
CDR3 protein: CASSRVYFTGQTGRNQPQHF
J gene: TRBJ1-5
V gene: TRBV6-6
clone size: .
D gene: TRBD1

CDR3 DNA: TGTGCCAGCAGCCAGGGCGGCAGGGGATCAGGTCAGCCCCAGCATTTT
CDR3 protein: CASSQGGRGSGQPQHF
J gene: TRBJ1-5
V gene: TRBV7-9
clone size: .
D gene: .

CDR3 DNA: TGTGCCAGCAGCTTCGGGAACACCCAATTTACCCTCCGTGGCTACACCTTC
CDR3 protein: CASSFGNTQFTLRGYTF
J gene: TRBJ1-2
V gene: TRBV7-9
clone size: .
D gene: .

CDR3 DNA: TGTGCCAGCAGCTTAGCCCCCCCGGGAGGTGGGAGCAATGAGCAGTTCTTC
CDR3 protein: CASSLAPPGGGSNEQFF
J gene: TRBJ2-1
V gene: TRBV7-2
clone size: .
D gene: TRBD2

CDR3 DNA: TGTGCCAGCAGTTACGGGGACAGGGTCCGCGGCACTGAAGCTTTCTTT
CDR3 protein: CASSYGDRVRGTEAFF
J gene: TRBJ1-1
V gene: TRBV6-2/TRBV6-3
clone size: once
D gene: TRBD1

CDR3 DNA: TGTGCCAGCAAAGGACAGGGGGTTTCCTACGAGCAGTACTTC
CDR3 protein: CASKGQGVSYEQYF
J gene: TRBJ2-7
V gene: TRBV2
clone size: .
D gene: TRBD1

CDR3 DNA: TGTGCTAGTGGTTTGGCCCAGGGATACATTCAGTACTTC
CDR3 protein: CASGLAQGYIQYF
J gene: TRBJ2-4
V gene: TRBV12-5
clone size: .
D gene: .

CDR3 DNA: TGTGCCAGCAGCGGACAGGGGGGGTCACCCCTCCACTTT
CDR3 protein: CASSGQGGSPLHF
J gene: TRBJ1-6
V gene: TRBV6-5
clone size: .
D gene: TRBD1

CDR3 DNA: TGTGCCACCAGCAGAGGTTCACCAGGACCCCTCCACTTT
CDR3 protein: CATSRGSPGPLHF
J gene: TRBJ1-6
V gene: TRBV15
clone size: .
D gene: .

CDR3 DNA: TGTGCCACCAGTCCCCGGGACAGGGGTAACAATGAGCAGTTCTTC
CDR3 protein: CATSPRDRGNNEQFF
J gene: TRBJ2-1
V gene: TRBV24-1
clone size: .
D gene: TRBD1

CDR3 DNA: TGTGCCAGCAGCTTAGGTGGGACAGGGGTTGGCTACACCTTC
CDR3 protein: CASSLGGTGVGYTF
J gene: TRBJ1-2
V gene: TRBV7-9
clone size: .
D gene: TRBD1

CDR3 DNA: TGTGCCAGTAAACGGACAGGGATGAACACTGAAGCTTTCTTT
CDR3 protein: CASKRTGMNTEAFF
J gene: TRBJ1-1
V gene: TRBV19
clone size: .
D gene: TRBD1

CDR3 DNA: TGTGCCAGCAGCTTGTTCGGCGGGGGGCAATACAATGAGCAGTTCTTC
CDR3 protein: CASSLFGGGQYNEQFF
J gene: TRBJ2-1
V gene: TRBV5-6
clone size: .
D gene: TRBD2

CDR3 DNA: TGTGCCAGCAGCTCAGAATCCGGGACAGTCTACAATGAGCAGTTCTTC
CDR3 protein: CASSSESGTVYNEQFF
J gene: TRBJ2-1
V gene: TRBV7-2
clone size: .
D gene: TRBD1

CDR3 DNA: TGTGCCAGCAGCGTGGGCGGACTGGCGGGAGACAGGGAGCAGTACTTC
CDR3 protein: CASSVGGLAGDREQYF
J gene: TRBJ2-7
V gene: TRBV9
clone size: .
D gene: .

CDR3 DNA: TGCGCCAGCAGGCGCACAGGGGAAGGCTACGAGCAGTACTTC
CDR3 protein: CASRRTGEGYEQYF
J gene: TRBJ2-7
V gene: TRBV5-1
clone size: .
D gene: TRBD1

CDR3 DNA: TGTGCCAGCAGCTCCGGGACAGGGAATTCACCCCTCCACTTT
CDR3 protein: CASSSGTGNSPLHF
J gene: TRBJ1-6
V gene: TRBV5-4
clone size: .
D gene: TRBD1

CDR3 DNA: TGTGCCAGCCGGGGGGCACCCTACGAGCAGTACTTC
CDR3 protein: CASRGAPYEQYF
J gene: TRBJ2-7
V gene: TRBV6-5
clone size: .
D gene: .

CDR3 DNA: TGTGCCAGCAGCTTACGCCCTAGCGGGGGGCACAATGAGCAGTTCTTC
CDR3 protein: CASSLRPSGGHNEQFF
J gene: TRBJ2-1
V gene: TRBV7-2
clone size: .
D gene: TRBD2

CDR3 DNA: TGTGCCAGCAAAGGGACAGGGGGTACCAAAAACATTCAGTACTTC
CDR3 protein: CASKGTGGTKNIQYF
J gene: TRBJ2-4
V gene: TRBV25-1
clone size: once
D gene: TRBD1

CDR3 DNA: TGTGCCAGCAGCTCCCAGACTAGTAAGAGCGATACGCAGTATTTT
CDR3 protein: CASSSQTSKSDTQYF
J gene: TRBJ2-3
V gene: TRBV7-9
clone size: few
D gene: .

CDR3 DNA: TGTGCCACCAGACAGGGAACCCAGCCCCAGCATTTT
CDR3 protein: CATRQGTQPQHF
J gene: TRBJ1-5
V gene: TRBV6-6
clone size: once
D gene: TRBD1

CDR3 DNA: TGTGCCAGCACCTCCGGACAGGAGAAAACCGGGGAGCTGTTTTTT
CDR3 protein: CASTSGQEKTGELFF
J gene: TRBJ2-2
V gene: TRBV11-3
clone size: .
D gene: TRBD1

CDR3 DNA: TGTGCCACCAGTGATTTCCGGGAATGGTCCTATAATTCACCCCTCCACTTT
CDR3 protein: CATSDFREWSYNSPLHF
J gene: TRBJ1-6
V gene: TRBV24-1
clone size: .
D gene: .

CDR3 DNA: TGTGCCAGCAGTCCCGGGACAGGGGGAGTTCAGCCCCAGCATTTT
CDR3 protein: CASSPGTGGVQPQHF
J gene: TRBJ1-5
V gene: TRBV27
clone size: .
D gene: TRBD1

CDR3 DNA: TGTGCCAGCAGTTACTCGGGACAGGTTCTTGAGCAGTTCTTC
CDR3 protein: CASSYSGQVLEQFF
J gene: TRBJ2-1
V gene: TRBV6-5
clone size: .
D gene: TRBD1

CDR3 DNA: TGTGCCAGCAGCCAAGCCCAGGGCACTGAAGCTTTCTTT
CDR3 protein: CASSQAQGTEAFF
J gene: TRBJ1-1
V gene: TRBV3-1/TRBV3-2
clone size: once
D gene: .

CDR3 DNA: TGCGCCAGCAGCACCGGACAGATGAACTCTGGAAACACCATATATTTT
CDR3 protein: CASSTGQMNSGNTIYF
J gene: TRBJ1-3
V gene: TRBV5-1
clone size: .
D gene: .

CDR3 DNA: TGTGCCAGCAGCTATACTAGTAGCACAGATACGCAGTATTTT
CDR3 protein: CASSYTSSTDTQYF
J gene: TRBJ2-3
V gene: TRBV5-5
clone size: .
D gene: .

CDR3 DNA: TGCAGTGCTAGTGATCGGGCCACAGGGTTGTTGGGCAATCAGCCCCAGCATTTT
CDR3 protein: CSASDRATGLLGNQPQHF
J gene: TRBJ1-5
V gene: TRBV20-1
clone size: .
D gene: .

CDR3 DNA: TGTGCCAGTAGGCCCGGCATAAGCGAAGAGACCCAGTACTTC
CDR3 protein: CASRPGISEETQYF
J gene: TRBJ2-5
V gene: TRBV19
clone size: .
D gene: .

CDR3 DNA: TGCGCCAGCAGCCAAGAGGGCAGAAACTATGGCTACACCTTC
CDR3 protein: CASSQEGRNYGYTF
J gene: TRBJ1-2
V gene: TRBV4-1
clone size: .
D gene: .

CDR3 DNA: TGTGCCAGCAGTGAAGGGTTAGGCAGGGCGGCCTTC
CDR3 protein: CASSEGLGRAAF
J gene: TRBJ1-2
V gene: TRBV2
clone size: .
D gene: .

CDR3 DNA: TGTGCCAGCAGAGAGGACAGGGGGGGCACCGGGGAGCTGTTTTTT
CDR3 protein: CASREDRGGTGELFF
J gene: TRBJ2-2
V gene: TRBV6-5
clone size: .
D gene: TRBD1

CDR3 DNA: TGTGCCATCAGTGAGGTTGTGACAGCCACCCTAAATGAGCAGTTCTTC
CDR3 protein: CAISEVVTATLNEQFF
J gene: TRBJ2-1
V gene: TRBV10-3
clone size: few
D gene: .

CDR3 DNA: TGTGCCAGCAGCTCATTCTACGAGCAGTACTTC
CDR3 protein: CASSSFYEQYF
J gene: TRBJ2-7
V gene: TRBV11-2
clone size: once
D gene: .

CDR3 DNA: TGTGCCAGTAGCGAGGGTATAAGAGGCTACACCTTC
CDR3 protein: CASSEGIRGYTF
J gene: TRBJ1-2
V gene: TRBV19
clone size: .
D gene: .

CDR3 DNA: TGTGCCAGCAGTAGGGGTAACTATGGCTACACCTTC
CDR3 protein: CASSRGNYGYTF
J gene: TRBJ1-2
V gene: TRBV2
clone size: .
D gene: .

CDR3 DNA: TGTGCCAGCAGTTTACATCATAATTCACCCCTCCACTTT
CDR3 protein: CASSLHHNSPLHF
J gene: TRBJ1-6
V gene: TRBV12-3/TRBV12-4
clone size: .
D gene: .

CDR3 DNA: TGCGCCAGCAGCCAAGCGGACAGCTATTCCTATGGCTACACCTTC
CDR3 protein: CASSQADSYSYGYTF
J gene: TRBJ1-2
V gene: TRBV4-1
clone size: once
D gene: .

CDR3 DNA: TGTGCCAGCAGCCGGGGACAGTCCCTAGAGGCAGATACGCAGTATTTT
CDR3 protein: CASSRGQSLEADTQYF
J gene: TRBJ2-3
V gene: TRBV6-6
clone size: once
D gene: TRBD1

CDR3 DNA: TGTGCCAGCAGCCCCCGGGGAGGCGGGGGGCTTTCCAATGAGCAGTTCTTC
CDR3 protein: CASSPRGGGGLSNEQFF
J gene: TRBJ2-1
V gene: TRBV14
clone size: .
D gene: TRBD2

CDR3 DNA: TGTGCCAGCAGTGACAGGGAGGAAACCGGGGAGCTGTTTTTT
CDR3 protein: CASSDREETGELFF
J gene: TRBJ2-2
V gene: TRBV6-2/TRBV6-3
clone size: .
D gene: .

CDR3 DNA: TGTGCCAGCAGCCTAGTGTTGGGGGGCGGGGAGCTGTTTTTT
CDR3 protein: CASSLVLGGGELFF
J gene: TRBJ2-2
V gene: TRBV3-1/TRBV3-2
clone size: .
D gene: .

CDR3 DNA: TGTGCCAGCAGCTTAGATCACGGGGATGAGCAGTTCTTC
CDR3 protein: CASSLDHGDEQFF
J gene: TRBJ2-1
V gene: TRBV11-3
clone size: few
D gene: .

CDR3 DNA: TGTGCCAGCAGCTTAGTGGCGGGAGGGTCAACTGGGGCCAACGTCCTGACTTTC
CDR3 protein: CASSLVAGGSTGANVLTF
J gene: TRBJ2-6
V gene: TRBV7-2
clone size: .
D gene: TRBD2

CDR3 DNA: TGCGCCAGCAGCTTACTAGCGGGAGGGACAGATACGCAGTATTTT
CDR3 protein: CASSLLAGGTDTQYF
J gene: TRBJ2-3
V gene: TRBV5-1
clone size: once
D gene: TRBD2

CDR3 DNA: TGTGCCAGCTCACCAGTTGGACTAGCGGGCTCTGGGGCCAACGTCCTGACTTTC
CDR3 protein: CASSPVGLAGSGANVLTF
J gene: TRBJ2-6
V gene: TRBV18
clone size: .
D gene: TRBD2

CDR3 DNA: TGTGCCACCGGCTCTAGCACAGATACGCAGTATTTT
CDR3 protein: CATGSSTDTQYF
J gene: TRBJ2-3
V gene: TRBV24-1
clone size: .
D gene: .

CDR3 DNA: TGTGCCAGCAGCCTCCAAGAGACCCAGTACTTC
CDR3 protein: CASSLQETQYF
J gene: TRBJ2-5
V gene: TRBV6-6
clone size: .
D gene: .

CDR3 DNA: TGTGCCAGCAGTTACGCCCGGACAGCTAGGAACGAGCAGTACTTC
CDR3 protein: CASSYARTARNEQYF
J gene: TRBJ2-7
V gene: TRBV6-5
clone size: .
D gene: .

CDR3 DNA: TGTGCCAGCAGCTTAGAGGGCCGATCTGGAAACACCATATATTTT
CDR3 protein: CASSLEGRSGNTIYF
J gene: TRBJ1-3
V gene: TRBV11-2
clone size: .
D gene: .

CDR3 DNA: TGCGCCAGCAGCCAAGACAGGGGGCAAAACATTCAGTACTTC
CDR3 protein: CASSQDRGQNIQYF
J gene: TRBJ2-4
V gene: TRBV4-3
clone size: once
D gene: TRBD1

CDR3 DNA: TGTGCCAGCAGCTTAAAAAGGGGCTACACTGCTTGGGAGGGCGAGCAGTACTTC
CDR3 protein: CASSLKRGYTAWEGEQYF
J gene: TRBJ2-7
V gene: TRBV7-8
clone size: .
D gene: TRBD2

CDR3 DNA: TGTGCCTGGAGTCCCTTGGGACAGGGACATGGCTACACCTTC
CDR3 protein: CAWSPLGQGHGYTF
J gene: TRBJ1-2
V gene: TRBV30
clone size: .
D gene: TRBD1

CDR3 DNA: TGTGCCAGCAGCGCCGGGGGAAGCGGGGGGGCCAAGACCCAGTACTTC
CDR3 protein: CASSAGGSGGAKTQYF
J gene: TRBJ2-5
V gene: TRBV11-2
clone size: .
D gene: TRBD2

CDR3 DNA: TGTGCCAGCAGCCCCGGGACAGGGAGATACGAGCAGTACTTC
CDR3 protein: CASSPGTGRYEQYF
J gene: TRBJ2-7
V gene: TRBV5-4
clone size: .
D gene: TRBD1